The text below deals with one T cell receptor beta chain. What it binds is unknown. These data come from a study of cytomegalovirus exposure and HLA in healthy donors. The CDR3 has 14 amino acids. CDR1 and CDR2 from the germline V gene are MNHEY and SMNVEV (reference sequence). The V end was cut by 5 bases, the J end by 5 bases, with 15 bases between. PCR employed 60 Vbeta and 13 Jbeta primers. The method was immunoSEQ multiplex PCR; TCRdb's version includes in-frame clones alone and lacks a portion of them. In the table there are 100,000 or so clones, roughly 80% of which are singletons. Study observations and caveats: An analysis was carried out later, and it reportedly showed fewer N-insertions in an Asian-associated ancestry cluster than the approximately 710-donor mean. The likely origin of a cluster of highly shared sequence variants was a sequencing artifact. CMV antigen specificity was confirmed in vitro for a few CMV-associated chains. The majority of CMV-associated TCR beta chains were reported as apparently HLA-restricted in a later analysis.

V is TRBV27 and J is TRBJ1-2, with a tentative D call TRBD1 (6 bases). This TCR was sampled from a man aged 18-30 years in good health and CMV-seronegative. The sample was PBMCs. CDR3 protein: CASSPRGQQYGYTF. The CDR3 nucleotides read TGTGCCAGCAGTCCCCGAGGACAGCAGTATGGCTACACCTTC.